Presented here are 7 T cell receptor beta chains from one specimen sequenced in a study of cytomegalovirus exposure and HLA in healthy donors. It was with 60 Vbeta and 13 Jbeta primers that the PCR ran. Libraries were prepared by immunoSEQ multiplex PCR; TCRdb keeps only in-frame clonotypes and omits some of them. The table records around 200,000 clones, roughly 85% of them present only once. Material: PBMCs. These receptors were collected from a woman in her 50s in good health and CMV-seronegative.

The chain links TRBV7-3 to TRBJ1-1; 7 nucleotides line up with TRBD1. CDR1 and CDR2 from the germline V gene are SGHTA and FQGTGA. This CDR3 region has 14 residues. V shed 5 bases, J shed 0 bases, and the junction held 3 bases outside the gene matches. The CDR3 is CASSPGTVNTEAFF. Written as DNA, the CDR3 is TGTGCCAGCAGCCCCGGGACAGTGAACACTGAAGCTTTCTTT. The variable domain in full, completed from reference TRBV7-3 and TRBJ1-1, reads GAGVSQTPSNKVTEKGKYVELRCDPISGHTALYWYRQSLGQGPEFLIYFQGTGAADDSGLPNDRFFAVRPEGSVSTLKIQRTERGDSAVYLCASSPGTVNTEAFFGQGTRLTVV.

The gene calls are TRBV9 and TRBJ2-2; the D gene is possibly TRBD1 (5 bases). Germline V gene sequence: CDR1 SGDLS, CDR2 YYNGEE. The V gene lost 4 bases and the J gene lost 0 bases, with 13 bases spanning the gap. The CDR3 consists of 16 residues. CDR3 residues: CASSPIGAANTGELFF. The CDR3 region has the DNA TGTGCCAGCAGCCCAATAGGGGCAGCGAACACCGGGGAGCTGTTTTTT.

The J gene is TRBJ1-2, the V gene TRBV5-1, with TRBD1 matching over 9 bases. Germline CDR1 and CDR2: SGHRS and YFSETQ. With 4 bases clipped from V and 6 bases from J, the junction kept 13 bases outside the gene matches. The CDR3 covers 16 residues. The CDR3 sequence: CASSQQTGGGINGYTF. CDR3 coding DNA: TGCGCCAGCAGCCAGCAAACAGGGGGCGGCATTAATGGCTACACCTTC.

The chain is built from TRBV5-1 and TRBJ2-4; TRBD2 aligns across 8 bases. Trimming removed 4 bases from V and 2 bases from J; junction bases left unmatched: 8. This CDR3 region has 16 residues. Germline CDR1 and CDR2: SGHRS and YFSETQ. As DNA, the CDR3 is TGCGCCAGCAGCCCCTGGGCGGGGGGAACCAAAAACATTCAGTACTTC. The encoded protein is CASSPWAGGTKNIQYF.

V gene TRBV11-2 combines with J gene TRBJ2-7; 10 bases map to TRBD2. This CDR3 has 18 residues. V shed 7 bases, J shed 3 bases, and the junction held 18 bases outside the gene matches. CDR1 is SGHAT and CDR2 is FQNNGV in the germline V gene. CDR3 DNA sequence: TGTGCCAGCACCTCGAGCCCGACTAGCGGGCAAAGAAGCTACGAGCAGTACTTC. It translates to CASTSSPTSGQRSYEQYF. Combining the CDR3 with reference TRBV11-2 and TRBJ2-7 gives the whole variable domain EAGVAQSPRYKIIEKRQSVAFWCNPISGHATLYWYQQILGQGPKLLIQFQNNGVVDDSQLPKDRFSAERLKGVDSTLKIQPAKLEDSAVYLCASTSSPTSGQRSYEQYFGPGTRLTVT.

The V call is TRBV5-1, the J call TRBJ2-3; D is unclear. The CDR3 is 13 residues long. The V and J ends lost 2 bases and 4 bases respectively, with 8 bases between them. The germline V gene has CDR1 SGHRS and CDR2 YFSETQ. The CDR3 DNA reads TGCGCCAGCAGCTTCCCGGGTGCAGATACGCAGTATTTT. Its translation: CASSFPGADTQYF.

V usage is TRBV4-2 and J usage is TRBJ1-3; perhaps TRBD1 as D (5 bases). Trimming removed 0 bases at V and 0 bases at J, with 6 bases between. Germline assignment: CDR1 LGHNA and CDR2 YNFKEQ. The CDR3 consists of 15 residues. In DNA, the CDR3 is TGTGCCAGCAGCCAAGACAGGGCCTCTGGAAACACCATATATTTT. Its translation: CASSQDRASGNTIYF.